The text below deals with one T cell receptor (beta chain). The sample comes from a study of blood T cell repertoires in COVID-19. Study context: Italy, Spain and the United States were the sources of the convalescent and acute COVID-19 samples. From T cells, B-cell-depleted T cells, or PBMCs came the material, which was cDNA or gDNA.

Germline loops: CDR1 MGHRA, CDR2 YSYEKL. The CDR3 covers 15 residues. Unmatched junction bases numbered 5, after V lost 4 bases and J lost 6 bases. Grouping used clinical history reported by participants in a survey and questionnaire. Per the original methods: Amplification of reference gene primers was used by the study to estimate nucleated cell counts. The protocol was immunoSEQ multiplex PCR, while the TCRdb copy is restricted to in-frame clones and leaves out a portion. The V and J calls and the clone size are those of that table, but D and trimming were determined from the DNA. Counted here are around 300,000 clones, roughly 88% occurring once; the ten biggest clones make up over 4.5%.

This sequence was found in a man between 25 and 39 years old who had recovered from COVID-19. The chain uses TRBV4-1 and TRBJ1-5, with 11 bases fitting TRBD1. The sample comprised PBMCs or T cells enriched from blood (not recorded which). The CDR3 DNA reads as TGCGCCAGCAGCCCCAGGACAGGGGGCGTTCAGCCCCAGCATTTT. Amino acids: CASSPRTGGVQPQHF.